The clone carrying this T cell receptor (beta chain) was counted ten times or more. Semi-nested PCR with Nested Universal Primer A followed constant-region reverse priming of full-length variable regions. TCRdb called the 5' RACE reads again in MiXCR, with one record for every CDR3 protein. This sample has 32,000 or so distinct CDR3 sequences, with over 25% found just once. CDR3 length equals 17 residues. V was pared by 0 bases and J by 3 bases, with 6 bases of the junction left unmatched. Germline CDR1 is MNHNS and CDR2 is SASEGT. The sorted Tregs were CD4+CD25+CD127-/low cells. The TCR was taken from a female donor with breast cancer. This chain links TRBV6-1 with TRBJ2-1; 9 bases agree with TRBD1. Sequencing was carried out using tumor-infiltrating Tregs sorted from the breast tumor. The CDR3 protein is CASSEAAGTGSYNEQFF. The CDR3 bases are TGTGCCAGCAGTGAAGCGGCCGGGACAGGGAGCTACAATGAGCAGTTCTTC.